Presented here are 15 T cell receptor beta chains from one specimen sequenced in a study of T cells after yellow fever vaccination. TCRdb analysed the 5' RACE reads with MiXCR anew, one entry per CDR3 protein. Here the sample spans roughly 96,000 distinct CDR3 sequences, more than 7.5% being singletons. This material consisted of CD8+ T cells not binding an NS4B(214-222) dextramer, sorted from PBMCs, taken roughly 14 days after the first yellow fever vaccination. These receptor sequences come from a man between 18 and 35 years old who received the YFV17D yellow fever vaccine.

This clonotype was recorded a few times. This sequence joins TRBV11-2 and TRBJ2-2; D unresolved. The CDR3 has 15 residues. Trimming took 6 bases from V and 4 from J, leaving 15 bases between them. Looked up from germline, CDR1 is SGHAT and CDR2 is FQNNGV. The DNA of the CDR3 is TGTGCCAGCAGTCTCCCCGGACGACTCACCGGGGAGCTGTTTTTT. This encodes CASSLPGRLTGELFF.

This clonotype has just a few counts. J is TRBJ2-5 and V is TRBV6-5; no firm D call. The V end lost 0 bases, the J end lost 4 bases, and 12 bases lay between the germline ends. Per the germline V gene, CDR1 is MNHEY and CDR2 is SVGAGI. The CDR3 is 15 amino acids. The CDR3 DNA follows: TGTGCCAGCAGTTACTCATTTAGAGAGGCAGAGACCCAGTACTTC. Its protein is CASSYSFREAETQYF.

There are a few counts of this clonotype. The V gene is TRBV4-1, the J gene TRBJ2-7; tentative D call: TRBD1 (6 bases). Trimming took 4 bases from V and 0 from J, leaving 16 bases between them. Germline values: CDR1 MGHRA, CDR2 YSYEKL. The CDR3 runs 16 residues. The CDR3 sequence is CASSPQRGGSSYEQYF. In nucleotides, the CDR3 is TGCGCCAGCAGCCCCCAGAGAGGGGGAAGCTCCTACGAGCAGTACTTC.

The sample holds a few counts of this clonotype. This chain joins TRBV4-2 and TRBJ1-6; D not resolved. This CDR3 region has 16 residues. V was shortened by 3 bases and J by 6 bases, with 15 bases between the two germline ends. Germline V gene lookup returns CDR1 LGHNA and CDR2 YNFKEQ. The CDR3 region has the DNA TGTGCCAGCAGCCATGGCCAGGACTTGGGTAATTCACCCCTCCACTTT. The encoded protein is CASSHGQDLGNSPLHF.

This clonotype was counted between two and nine times. The gene calls are TRBV7-9 and TRBJ2-3; tentatively, D is TRBD2 (5 bases). Germline CDR1 SEHNR, CDR2 FQNEAQ (reference sequence). V was pared by 2 bases and J by 0 bases, with 12 bases between. The CDR3 runs 16 residues. The chain's CDR3 is CASSLQSGVSTDTQYF. CDR3 nucleotides: TGTGCCAGCAGCTTACAGAGCGGAGTAAGCACAGATACGCAGTATTTT.

Regarding this clonotype: This may come from a read error, since a much larger clone is one base off. This chain connects TRBV5-5 to TRBJ1-1, with D hard to call. Germline V lookup: CDR1 SGHKS, CDR2 YYEKEE (reference sequence). The germline V and J ends were trimmed by 2 bases and 1 base, with 9 bases remaining between them. The CDR3 is made up of 14 amino acids. CDR3 in amino acids: CASSLVAGNTEAFF. As DNA, the CDR3 is TGTGCCAGCAGCTTAGTGGCGGGGAACACTGAAGCTTTCTTT.

This clonotype has just a few counts. The rearrangement uses TRBV28 and TRBJ2-1; D possibly corresponds to TRBD2 (6 bases). CDR1 MDHEN and CDR2 SYDVKM come from the germline V gene. This CDR3 spans 13 amino acids. Trimming left V 7 bases short and J 8 bases short, with 15 bases between. DNA for the CDR3: TGTGCCAGCACCCTGGGGACTTGGGATGAGCAGTTCTTC. Translation: CASTLGTWDEQFF.

This clonotype showed up just a few times. The J gene is TRBJ2-5, the V gene TRBV5-4, with TRBD1 matching 7 bases. V gave up 3 bases and J gave up 0 bases; unmatched junction bases: 5. This CDR3 contains 15 residues. Germline V gene data show CDR1 as SGHNT and CDR2 as YYREEE (reference sequence). The CDR3 here is CASSSATGNQETQYF. CDR3 coding DNA: TGTGCCAGCAGCTCCGCGACAGGGAACCAAGAGACCCAGTACTTC. The complete variable domain, with remaining parts taken from reference TRBV5-4 and TRBJ2-5, reads ETGVTQSPTHLIKTRGQQVTLRCSSQSGHNTVSWYQQALGQGPQFIFQYYREEENGRGNFPPRFSGLQFPNYSSELNVNALELDDSALYLCASSSATGNQETQYFGPGTRLLVL.

The table lists this clonotype with many counts. The J gene is TRBJ1-5, the V gene TRBV3-1; tentatively, D is TRBD1 (5 bases). The CDR3 spans 15 residues. CDR1 and CDR2 (germline): LGHDT, YNNKEL (reference sequence). V dropped 0 bases and J dropped 4 bases, with 10 bases sitting between them. The CDR3 region is CASSQEYRTNQPQHF. In DNA, the CDR3 is TGTGCCAGCAGCCAAGAGTACAGGACGAATCAGCCCCAGCATTTT. The full variable domain, in which reference TRBV3-1 and TRBJ1-5 provide the parts outside the CDR3, is DTAVSQTPKYLVTQMGNDKSIKCEQNLGHDTMYWYKQDSKKFLKIMFSYNNKELIINETVPNRFSPKSPDKAHLNLHINSLELGDSAVYFCASSQEYRTNQPQHFGDGTRLSIL.

The V gene is TRBV27, the J gene TRBJ2-6; a possible D gene is TRBD1 (6 bases). The V and J ends lost 5 bases and 2 bases respectively, with 7 bases between them. The CDR3 sequence is 14 residues long. Germline CDR1 and CDR2: MNHEY and SMNVEV (reference sequence). CDR3 sequence (DNA): TGTGCCAGCAGTCCAGGGGCTGGGGCCAACGTCCTGACTTTC. This gives the protein CASSPGAGANVLTF.

This clonotype has more than one count but fewer than ten. V usage is TRBV30 and J usage is TRBJ2-5, with D perhaps TRBD1 (6 bases). This CDR3 spans 13 amino acids. Germline V gene data show CDR1 as GTSNPN and CDR2 as SVGIG (reference sequence). V was pared by 2 bases and J by 3 bases, with 10 bases between. The CDR3 DNA sequence: TGTGCCTGGAGTTTACAGGGAGAAGAGACCCAGTACTTC. This sequence encodes CAWSLQGEETQYF.

CDR3 amino acids: CASSYFAPSMNTGELFF. The CDR3, as DNA: TGTGCCAGCAGTTACTTCGCCCCCTCGATGAACACCGGGGAGCTGTTTTTT. The chain combines TRBV6-2 or TRBV6-3 with TRBJ2-2, with D unresolved. V was clipped by 1 base and J by 1 base, with 13 bases between them. CDR1 is MNHEY and CDR2 is SVGEGT in the germline V gene. The CDR3 length is 17 residues.

The sample holds a few counts of this clonotype. The chain uses TRBV7-3 and TRBJ2-5; D is perhaps TRBD2 (7 bases). Germline-derived CDR1 and CDR2 are SGHTA and FQGTGA. The CDR3 runs to 15 residues. V was clipped by 4 bases and J by 1 base, with 13 bases between them. CDR3 coding DNA: TGTGCCAGCAGCTCTCCGGGGGGCTCCCAAGAGACCCAGTACTTC. Translation gives CASSSPGGSQETQYF. The full variable domain, completed using reference TRBV7-3 and TRBJ2-5, is GAGVSQTPSNKVTEKGKYVELRCDPISGHTALYWYRQSLGQGPEFLIYFQGTGAADDSGLPNDRFFAVRPEGSVSTLKIQRTERGDSAVYLCASSSPGGSQETQYFGPGTRLLVL.

This clonotype was counted only a few times. CDR3 amino acids: CASSAYNEQFF. Written as DNA, the CDR3 is TGTGCCAGTAGTGCATACAATGAGCAGTTCTTC. V and J are TRBV19 and TRBJ2-1, with D hard to call. The CDR3 loop spans 11 amino acids. V gave up 5 bases and J gave up 4 bases, with 3 bases separating them. Germline V CDR1 and CDR2: LNHDA, SQIVND (reference sequence).

The genes are TRBV10-3 and TRBJ2-7, with TRBD1 identical over 9 bases. V was pared by 7 bases and J by 6 bases, with 13 bases of the junction left unmatched. The CDR3 consists of 15 residues. Germline CDR1 reads ENHRY; CDR2 reads SYGVKD. Here the CDR3 DNA reads TGTGCCATCAACTCTCCGGGACAGGGAGCCGGCGAGCAGTACTTC. It translates to CAINSPGQGAGEQYF.